This T cell receptor (beta chain) was recovered during a study of blood T cell repertoires in COVID-19. The repertoire was sequenced with immunoSEQ multiplex PCR; TCRdb's copy has only in-frame clones and lacks some. The table has under 300,000 clones, about nine tenths seen once. Germline V gene sequence: CDR1 LGHNA, CDR2 YNFKEQ. V dropped 0 bases and J dropped 0 bases, with 15 bases sitting between them. The CDR3 has 18 amino acids. The TCR originated in a woman aged 25 to 39 with active or convalescent COVID-19. Sequenced input: peripheral blood. The chain has TRBV4-2 and TRBJ2-1; D possibly corresponds to TRBD2 (6 bases). The CDR3 DNA follows: TGTGCCAGCAGCCAAGATTTTACGGGCGGGGACTCCTACAATGAGCAGTTCTTC. Residues: CASSQDFTGGDSYNEQFF.